The 21 T cell receptor beta chains below were found in one sample sequenced in a study of OX40 agonist ivuxolimab in advanced cancers. Produced via immunoSEQ multiplex PCR; TCRdb's table is partial and in-frame only. Of tens of thousands of clones listed, 85% to 90% were seen once; the top ten hold around 6%. Sequences were derived from CD4+ or CD8+ T cells sorted from blood, sampled in a trial of the OX40 agonist ivuxolimab. The receptors were sampled from an adult with an advanced solid tumor such as melanoma, head and neck, liver or kidney cancer.

This chain connects TRBV9 to TRBJ1-4; D is unclear. Germline CDR1 SGDLS, CDR2 YYNGEE. The CDR3 runs 14 residues. Deletions cut 0 bases from V and 8 bases from J, with 11 bases between. The CDR3 protein is CASSVEGIGEKLFF. CDR3 DNA: TGTGCCAGCAGCGTAGAGGGCATCGGGGAAAAACTGTTTTTT. Full variable domain (rest looked up from reference TRBV9 and TRBJ1-4): DSGVTQTPKHLITATGQRVTLRCSPRSGDLSVYWYQQSLDQGLQFLIQYYNGEERAKGNILERFSAQQFPDLHSELNLSSLELGDSALYFCASSVEGIGEKLFFGSGTQLSVL.

The table lists this clone with a few counts. The V gene is TRBV6-5, the J gene TRBJ1-4; a weak D match, TRBD1 (5 bases). Germline lookup yields CDR1 MNHEY and CDR2 SVGAGI. This CDR3 region has 14 residues. Trimming shortened V by 6 bases and J by 5 bases, and 13 bases separated the two germline ends. The CDR3 loop reads CASRPPGTNEKLFF. CDR3 in DNA: TGTGCCAGCAGGCCACCTGGGACCAATGAAAAACTGTTTTTT.

The V call is TRBV4-1, the J call TRBJ1-1; 9 positions match TRBD1. Trimming cost V 3 bases and J 0 bases; bases outside gene matches: 8. Germline V gene data show CDR1 as MGHRA and CDR2 as YSYEKL. The CDR3 extends over 17 amino acids. The DNA for the CDR3 is TGCGCCAGCAGCCACTACCCGGGACAGGGAATGAACACTGAAGCTTTCTTT. Its protein is CASSHYPGQGMNTEAFF.

The V call is TRBV6-5, the J call TRBJ2-1; D unclear. The V and J ends lost 0 bases and 7 bases respectively, with 7 bases between them. In germline, CDR1 is MNHEY, CDR2 SVGAGI. This CDR3 spans 13 amino acids. The CDR3 nucleotides read TGTGCCAGCAGTTACTCGCCCTTGAATGAGCAGTTCTTC. Translated, it gives CASSYSPLNEQFF.

V usage is TRBV6-5 and J usage is TRBJ1-1; no clear D gene. The CDR3 runs to 14 residues. Germline-derived CDR1 and CDR2 are MNHEY and SVGAGI. V dropped 0 bases and J dropped 4 bases, with 9 bases sitting between them. CDR3 in DNA: TGTGCCAGCAGTTACTCTTCCGAGGGCACTGAAGCTTTCTTT. This codes for CASSYSSEGTEAFF.

This chain uses TRBV4-1 with TRBJ2-7; D is perhaps TRBD2 (5 bases). V was trimmed by 5 bases and J by 4 bases, leaving 12 bases between them. Germline CDR1 reads MGHRA; CDR2 reads YSYEKL. The CDR3 is 13 residues long. CDR3 nucleotide sequence: TGCGCCAGCAGCTCCAGCCGGGGATACGAGCAGTACTTC. Its protein is CASSSSRGYEQYF.

The chain couples TRBV27 to TRBJ2-1, with 11 bases aligning to TRBD2. This CDR3 region has 15 residues. J lost 6 bases, V lost 5 bases, and 6 bases had no gene match. CDR1 is MNHEY, CDR2 SMNVEV, per germline (reference sequence). The CDR3 DNA is TGTGCCAGCAGTCCACTAGCGGGAGCCATCAATGAGCAGTTCTTC. Its translation is CASSPLAGAINEQFF.

This chain links TRBV29-1 with TRBJ2-5; TRBD1 agrees at 10 bases. This CDR3 has 13 residues. Trimming removed 7 bases from V and 0 bases from J; junction bases left unmatched: 2. Germline CDR1 SQVTM, CDR2 ANQGSEA. The CDR3 loop reads CSGGTGDQETQYF. The CDR3 DNA follows: TGCAGCGGTGGGACAGGGGACCAAGAGACCCAGTACTTC. Drawing the rest from reference TRBV29-1 and TRBJ2-5, the complete variable domain is SAVISQKPSRDICQRGTSLTIQCQVDSQVTMMFWYRQQPGQSLTLIATANQGSEATYESGFVIDKFPISRPNLTFSTLTVSNMSPEDSSIYLCSGGTGDQETQYFGPGTRLLVL.

The CDR3: CASIFDPYTEAFF. The CDR3 DNA is TGTGCCAGCATTTTTGACCCCTACACTGAAGCTTTCTTT. The chain carries TRBV6-1 and TRBJ1-1; D not resolved. Germline V gives CDR1 MNHNS, CDR2 SASEGT. The CDR3 length is 13 residues. Trimming removed 7 bases from V and 3 bases from J, with 12 bases in between.

This chain joins TRBV7-2 and TRBJ2-7; 10 bases agree with TRBD1. Trimming removed 3 bases from V and 7 bases from J; junction bases left unmatched: 9. CDR1 is SGHTA, CDR2 FQGNSA, per germline. This CDR3 has 15 amino acids. The CDR3 DNA reads TGTGCCAGCAGCTTCATCTCCGGGACAGGGGAAGAGCAGTACTTC. This sequence encodes CASSFISGTGEEQYF.

The V call is TRBV6-1, the J call TRBJ1-2, with D uncertain. The CDR3 extends over 15 amino acids. V was trimmed by 2 bases and J by 3 bases, leaving 13 bases between them. Germline V CDR1 and CDR2: MNHNS, SASEGT. This CDR3 is CASSELTLGDYGYTF. CDR3 nucleotide sequence: TGTGCCAGCAGTGAATTGACCCTCGGGGACTATGGCTACACCTTC.

The gene calls are TRBV6-6 and TRBJ2-7; the D gene could be TRBD1 or TRBD2 (5 bases each). Trimming shortened V by 1 base and J by 1 base, and 8 bases separated the two germline ends. The germline V gene has CDR1 MNHNY and CDR2 SVGAGI (reference sequence). This CDR3 comprises 14 residues. The CDR3: CASSYYGGSYEQYF. The DNA for the CDR3 is TGTGCCAGCAGTTACTATGGGGGTTCCTACGAGCAGTACTTC.

The chain has TRBV30 and TRBJ1-2; 7 bases fit TRBD1. This CDR3 has 21 residues. The junction had 25 bases not matched to a gene; V was cut back by 0 bases and J by 3 bases. Looked up from germline, CDR1 is GTSNPN and CDR2 is SVGIG (reference sequence). The CDR3 reads CAWSVSPEKTLTGPGDYGYTF. DNA for the CDR3: TGTGCCTGGAGTGTAAGCCCCGAAAAGACCTTGACAGGGCCCGGTGACTATGGCTACACCTTC.

The rearrangement uses TRBV15 and TRBJ2-2, with 8 bases aligning to TRBD1. Trimming cost V 0 bases and J 5 bases; bases outside gene matches: 8. Germline V CDR1 and CDR2: LNHNV, YYDKDF (reference sequence). This CDR3 comprises 17 residues. The CDR3 here is CATSRDLGTGHTGELFF. For the CDR3, the DNA is TGTGCCACCAGCAGAGATTTGGGGACAGGTCATACCGGGGAGCTGTTTTTT.

This chain connects TRBV30 to TRBJ1-5, with D unclear. Germline CDR1 GTSNPN, CDR2 SVGIG (reference sequence). The CDR3 has 18 residues. V was cut by 0 bases and J by 3 bases, with 21 bases left in between. CDR3 loop: CAWSVQIRVGGYNQPQHF. In DNA, the CDR3 is TGTGCCTGGAGTGTACAAATACGGGTAGGAGGGTACAATCAGCCCCAGCATTTT.

This clone was seen repeatedly, ten times or more. The gene calls are TRBV6-4 and TRBJ2-1; 10 positions agree with TRBD1. Unmatched junction bases numbered 6, after V lost 4 bases and J lost 3 bases. The CDR3 is 16 residues long. Germline V gene sequence: CDR1 MRHNA, CDR2 SNTAGT. CDR3 in DNA: TGTGCCAGCAGTGTAACCGGGACAGGGGACTACAATGAGCAGTTCTTC. It encodes CASSVTGTGDYNEQFF.

The chain is built from TRBV19 and TRBJ2-1; 8 bases agree with TRBD2. V dropped 7 bases and J dropped 8; count of bases not matched to a gene: 13. Germline assignment: CDR1 LNHDA and CDR2 SQIVND (reference sequence). The CDR3 has 15 amino acids. The CDR3 loop reads CASTPGTRGVYEQFF. The CDR3 bases are TGTGCCAGTACCCCCGGGACTAGGGGGGTCTATGAGCAGTTCTTC.

This chain links TRBV7-9 with TRBJ2-5; D is possibly TRBD1 (5 bases). The germline gives CDR1 SEHNR, CDR2 FQNEAQ (reference sequence). V lost 4 bases and J lost 5, with 17 bases in between. The CDR3 sequence is 15 residues long. The CDR3 protein is CASSSIPIRDETQYF. CDR3 coding DNA: TGTGCCAGCAGCTCGATCCCCATCAGGGATGAGACCCAGTACTTC.

The chain carries TRBV7-8 and TRBJ1-1; D gene unclear. The CDR3 consists of 15 residues. CDR1 is SGHVS, CDR2 FQNEAQ, per germline. Trimming cost V 2 bases and J 11 bases, with 21 bases left between them. CDR3 amino acids: CASSLRQGDLPSAFF. DNA of the CDR3: TGTGCCAGCAGCTTACGCCAAGGTGATTTACCTTCCGCTTTCTTT.

The chain combines TRBV27 with TRBJ2-2; 7 positions agree with TRBD2. The CDR3 consists of 14 residues. The V gene's germline CDR1 is MNHEY and CDR2 SMNVEV (reference sequence). V dropped 3 bases and J dropped 7; count of bases not matched to a gene: 5. CDR3 DNA: TGTGCCAGCAGTTTTTTTGGCGGGGGCGGGGAGCTGTTTTTT. This gives the protein CASSFFGGGGELFF.

CDR3 sequence (DNA): TGCGCCAGCAGCCAAGAGGTCAGGAAGTACGAGCAGTACTTC. This gives the protein CASSQEVRKYEQYF. The chain uses TRBV4-3 and TRBJ2-7; D call uncertain. Trimming left V 0 bases short and J 4 bases short, with 10 bases between. The CDR3 spans 14 residues. Per the germline V gene, CDR1 is LGHNA and CDR2 is YSLEER.